This TCR beta chain was recorded in a study of CD4 T cells in relation to SARS-CoV-2 and coronaviruses. About the research overall: After roughly eleven days of antigen culture, PBMC TCR beta CDR3s were sequenced. Crossreactive spike epitopes shared across donors were mapped to their HLA restriction. Whole-study findings and limits: The cross-reactivity analysis covered only spike protein, not other viral proteins.

Trimming pared 2 bases from V and 2 bases from J, leaving 19 bases between. This CDR3 is 18 amino acids long. Germline V gene lookup returns CDR1 SNHLY and CDR2 FYNNEI. Clones were read by immunoSEQ multiplex PCR, and TCRdb kept only the in-frame ones, dropping some. The sample contains 20,000 or so clones, roughly three quarters of which appear only once. CD4+ T cells from unexposed donors were obtained before the COVID-19 pandemic (2011-2018). The cells were cultured for less than twelve days before CD4+ T cells were isolated. Unexposed-donor CD4+ T cells were probed with SARS-CoV-2 S/N and four cold-coronavirus spikes, cells permitting. This clone has more than one count but fewer than ten. Antigen specificity is unknown.

Sequenced material: CD4+ T cells from PBMCs, cultured in vitro. The source is a human donor in good health. The gene calls are TRBV2 and TRBJ1-3, with D hard to call. DNA for the CDR3: TGTGCCAGCAGTGAACTTCGGACCCCGGCTAGGGCTGGAAACACCATATATTTT. Residues: CASSELRTPARAGNTIYF.